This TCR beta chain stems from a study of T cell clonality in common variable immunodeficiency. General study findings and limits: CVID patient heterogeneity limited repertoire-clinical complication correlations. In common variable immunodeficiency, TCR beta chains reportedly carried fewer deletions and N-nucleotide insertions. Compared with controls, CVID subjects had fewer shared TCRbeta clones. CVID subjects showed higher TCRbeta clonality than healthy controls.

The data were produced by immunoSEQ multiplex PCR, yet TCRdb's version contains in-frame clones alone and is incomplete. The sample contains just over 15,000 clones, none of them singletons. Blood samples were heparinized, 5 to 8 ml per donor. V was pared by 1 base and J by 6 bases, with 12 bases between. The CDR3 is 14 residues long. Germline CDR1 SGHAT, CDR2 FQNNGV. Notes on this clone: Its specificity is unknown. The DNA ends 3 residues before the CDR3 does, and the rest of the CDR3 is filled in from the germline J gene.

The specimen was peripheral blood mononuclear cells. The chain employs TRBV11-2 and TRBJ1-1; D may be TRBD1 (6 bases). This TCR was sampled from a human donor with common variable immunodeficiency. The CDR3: CASSLVQGRSEAFF. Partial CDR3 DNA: TGTGCCAGCAGCTTAGTTCAGGGGAGGTCTGAA.